This TCR beta chain was captured in a study of T-cell memory formation after mild COVID-19. TCRdb fed the 5' RACE reads into MiXCR, producing one record per CDR3 protein. The table has 580,000 or so distinct CDR3 sequences, 17% seen once. This clonotype has more than one count but fewer than ten. The junction had 5 bases not matched to a gene; V was cut back by 3 bases and J by 9 bases. The CDR3 runs 13 residues. Sequencing was performed on PBMCs or a T cell subset sorted from them (not recorded which). The source of this sequence is an adult woman who had mild COVID-19 (a few samples of this study predate the infection). Cell type and time point are not known. The chain combines TRBV23-1 with TRBJ2-1; 7 positions match TRBD1. TRBV23-1 falls under the ORF class, with uncertain function. The CDR3 DNA reads as TGCGCCAGCAGTCAGAGACAGGGCGGTGAGCAGTTCTTC. Encoded protein: CASSQRQGGEQFF.